The clone carrying this T cell receptor (beta chain) was recorded a few times. The antigen is undetermined. The germline V and J ends were trimmed by 5 bases and 0 bases, with 14 bases remaining between them. The CDR3 consists of 16 residues. The entry originates in a study of T cell repertoires in cytomegalovirus infection. The overall study: TCR beta signatures that were public indicated CMV infection and matching HLA type.

Points from the study as a whole: Based on cumulative public TCR beta family frequency, carriers of CMV plus the relevant HLA were identified.

TCRdb used MiXCR to reprocess the reads, holding one entry per CDR3 protein. The repertoire has about 830,000 distinct CDR3 sequences, approximately 32% of them found once; the top ten carry 9.5% to 15%. Sequenced material: cultured CD8+ T cells from PBMCs, taken from culture after CMV antigen stimulation. This TCR was recovered from a human donor in good health (CMV status not recorded). Some clones in this sample may be carry-over from other donors' samples. The chain has TRBV23-1 and TRBJ1-5; possible D gene TRBD1, 5 bases. TRBV23-1 is recorded as an ORF, its role being uncertain. Written as DNA, the CDR3 is TGCGCCAGCAGTGACGACAGTTCTTTTAGCAATCAGCCCCAGCATTTT. Protein sequence: CASSDDSSFSNQPQHF.